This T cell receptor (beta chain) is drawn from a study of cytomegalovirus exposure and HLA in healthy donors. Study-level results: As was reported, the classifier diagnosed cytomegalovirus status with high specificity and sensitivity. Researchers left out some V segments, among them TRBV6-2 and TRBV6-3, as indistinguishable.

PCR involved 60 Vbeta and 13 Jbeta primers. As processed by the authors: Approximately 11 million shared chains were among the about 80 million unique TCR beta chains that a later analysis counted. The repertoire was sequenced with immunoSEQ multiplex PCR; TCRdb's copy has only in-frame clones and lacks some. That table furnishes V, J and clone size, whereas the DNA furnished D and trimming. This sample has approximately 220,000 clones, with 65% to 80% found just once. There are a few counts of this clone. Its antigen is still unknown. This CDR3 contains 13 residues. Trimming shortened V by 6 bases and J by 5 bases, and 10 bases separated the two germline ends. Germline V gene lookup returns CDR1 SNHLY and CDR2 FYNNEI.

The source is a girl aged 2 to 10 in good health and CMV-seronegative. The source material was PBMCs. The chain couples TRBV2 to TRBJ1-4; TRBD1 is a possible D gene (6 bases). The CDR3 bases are TGTGCCAGCAGCTTACAGGGAAATGAAAAACTGTTTTTT. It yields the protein CASSLQGNEKLFF.